This T cell receptor beta chain was profiled in a study of identical twins' blood T cells (dated by TCRdb to 2013 to 2014). General notes on the study: The approximately 12 libraries, six for the alpha chain and six for the beta chain, yielded about 50 million Illumina reads in total. Using next-generation sequencing, the study compared the TCR alpha and beta chain repertoires of three pairs of monozygous twins to assess how genetics influences repertoire formation.

The V end gives up 4 bases and the J end 6 bases, leaving 10 bases in the junction not matched to a gene. Taken from the germline V gene, the CDR1 and CDR2 loops are SGHAT and FQNNGV. The CDR3 holds 15 amino acids from the cysteine to the phenylalanine. Of all the DNA, just the CDR3 is kept, 45 bases in frame from base 1. Donors were six healthy women forming three monozygous twin pairs. All three twin pairs had been reared together, and it was thought likely that the same infectious agents and vaccines had been met by these twin pairs. TCR cDNA libraries were prepared from RNA that was isolated from peripheral blood mononuclear cells. Broad study findings and their caveats: Twin pairs were reported to be markedly more alike in V gene usage than unrelated donors were, even when looking at non-selected out-of-frame TCRbeta clonotypes. The count of CDR3 clonotypes shared by two donors depended mainly on the product of the two donors' cloneset sizes, and twins did not clearly depart from this trend. The study stated that the proposed role of the TCRalpha J segment in MHC recognition during thymic selection needs to be validated by independent studies. Looking at the most abundant TCRbeta clonotypes, every donor had more CDR3 sequences in common with her twin than with unrelated donors. Because the twins were reared together, environmental influences could not be ruled out as the explanation for twin similarity.

Preparation of the library involved 5' RACE. TCRdb records Illumina Genome Analyzer IIx as the sequencer. RNA-based TCR cDNA libraries were prepared by a previously described protocol with several modifications. To prevent cross-contamination, sample-specific barcodes were introduced on both ends of each TCR cDNA library during cDNA synthesis and amplification. On the study's bioinformatics: Each library contained about 2.2 to 4 million CDR3-containing reads, and somewhere between about 95,000 and nearly 550,000 clonotypes were identified for each individual. After reads with improper barcode index combinations were thrown out, a cloneset for each library was built using the MiTCR software. While assembling CDR3 clonotypes, MiTCR corrected PCR and sequencing errors and either filtered or rescued low-quality reads. Artificial out-of-frame clonotypes were removed by being mapped to in-frame sequences, with one indel in the CDR3 allowed. To measure how similar V and J gene usage was between donors, Jensen-Shannon divergence was divided by mean entropy. TCRdb cleaned the public reads at Q25 with fastp, built clones with MiXCR and kept in-frame beta chains. Rows with a matching CDR3 protein are joined into one entry that keeps the most common DNA and genes. None of the V and J calls come from the authors' own analysis; TCRdb made them. This sample is represented by a few hundred thousand distinct CDR3 sequences; roughly 28% of them were singletons. The ten largest account for more than 5.5% of the sample.

Comment on this clonotype: Its antigen is currently not known. No per-base quality is available; no much larger clone lies one base away.

The chain employs TRBV11-2 and TRBJ2-3, with 7 junctional bases fitting TRBD2. The TCR originated in a woman aged 18 to 49 in good health. The specimen sequenced was PBMCs. The nucleotide sequence is TGTGCCAGCAGCTACCGCGGGAGTGTGAGGGATACGCAGTATTTT. The resulting protein is CASSYRGSVRDTQYF.